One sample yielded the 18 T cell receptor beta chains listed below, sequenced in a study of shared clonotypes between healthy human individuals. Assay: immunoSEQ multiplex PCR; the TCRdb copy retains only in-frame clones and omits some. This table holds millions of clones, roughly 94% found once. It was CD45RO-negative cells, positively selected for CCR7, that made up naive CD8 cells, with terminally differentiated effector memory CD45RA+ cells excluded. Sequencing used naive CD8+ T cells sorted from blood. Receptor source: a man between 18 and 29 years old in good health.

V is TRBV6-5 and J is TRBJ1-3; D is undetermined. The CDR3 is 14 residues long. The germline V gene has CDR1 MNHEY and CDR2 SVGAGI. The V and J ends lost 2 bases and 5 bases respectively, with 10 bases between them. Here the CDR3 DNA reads TGTGCCAGCAGTTACCCAAAAAGGAGAAACACCATATATTTT. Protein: CASSYPKRRNTIYF.

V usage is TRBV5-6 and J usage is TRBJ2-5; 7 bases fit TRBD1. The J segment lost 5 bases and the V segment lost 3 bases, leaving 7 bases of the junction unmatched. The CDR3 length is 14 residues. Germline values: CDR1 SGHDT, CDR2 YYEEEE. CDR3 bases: TGTGCCAGCAGCTCGGTGACAGGGCCGGAGACCCAGTACTTC. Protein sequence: CASSSVTGPETQYF.

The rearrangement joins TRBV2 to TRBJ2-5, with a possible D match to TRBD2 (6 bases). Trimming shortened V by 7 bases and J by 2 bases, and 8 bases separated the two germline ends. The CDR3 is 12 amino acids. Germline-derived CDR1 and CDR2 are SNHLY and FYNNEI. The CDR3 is CASIGLQETQYF. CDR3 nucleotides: TGTGCCAGCATAGGACTACAAGAGACCCAGTACTTC.

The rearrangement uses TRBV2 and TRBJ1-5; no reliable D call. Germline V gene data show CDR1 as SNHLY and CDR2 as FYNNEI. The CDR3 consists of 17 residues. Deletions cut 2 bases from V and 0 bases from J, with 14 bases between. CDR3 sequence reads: CASSETPTDHSNQPQHF. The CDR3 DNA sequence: TGTGCCAGCAGTGAAACTCCGACGGATCATAGCAATCAGCCCCAGCATTTT.

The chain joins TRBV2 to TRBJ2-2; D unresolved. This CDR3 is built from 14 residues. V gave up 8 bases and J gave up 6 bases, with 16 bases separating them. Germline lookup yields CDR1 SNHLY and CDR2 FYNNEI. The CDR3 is CASFEGEKAGELFF. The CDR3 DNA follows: TGTGCCAGCTTTGAAGGAGAGAAGGCCGGGGAGCTGTTTTTT.

In DNA form, the CDR3 reads TGTGCCAGCAGCAAAGAGACAGGGTTTCGGATGAACACTGAAGCTTTCTTT. This encodes CASSKETGFRMNTEAFF. This sequence joins TRBV21-1 and TRBJ1-1; the table's D call, TRBD1, was not checked against the DNA. TRBV21-1 is deemed a pseudogene. The CDR3 contains 17 residues.

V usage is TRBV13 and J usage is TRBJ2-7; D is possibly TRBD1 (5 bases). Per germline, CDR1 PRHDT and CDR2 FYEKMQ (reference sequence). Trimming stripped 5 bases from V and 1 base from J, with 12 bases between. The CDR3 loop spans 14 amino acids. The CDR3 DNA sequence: TGTGCCAGCAGCCCGCAGGGTCGGTCCTACGAGCAGTACTTC. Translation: CASSPQGRSYEQYF.

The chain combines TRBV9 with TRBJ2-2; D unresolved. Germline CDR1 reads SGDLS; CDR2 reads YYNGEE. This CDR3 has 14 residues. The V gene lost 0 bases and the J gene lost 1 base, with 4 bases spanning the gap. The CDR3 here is CASSVGKNTGELFF. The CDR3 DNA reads TGTGCCAGCAGCGTAGGGAAGAACACCGGGGAGCTGTTTTTT.

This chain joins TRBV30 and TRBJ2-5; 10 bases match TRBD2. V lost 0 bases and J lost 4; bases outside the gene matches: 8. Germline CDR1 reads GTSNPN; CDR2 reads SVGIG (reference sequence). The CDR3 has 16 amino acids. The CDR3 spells CAWSVGLAGARETQYF. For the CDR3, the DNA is TGTGCCTGGAGTGTCGGTCTAGCGGGAGCCAGAGAGACCCAGTACTTC.

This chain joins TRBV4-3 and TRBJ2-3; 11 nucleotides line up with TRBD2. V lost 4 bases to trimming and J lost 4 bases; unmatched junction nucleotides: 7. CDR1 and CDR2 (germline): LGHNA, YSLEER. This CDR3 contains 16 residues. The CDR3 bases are TGCGCCAGCAGCCGGCTAACTAGCGGGAGCCCAGATACGCAGTATTTT. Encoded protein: CASSRLTSGSPDTQYF.

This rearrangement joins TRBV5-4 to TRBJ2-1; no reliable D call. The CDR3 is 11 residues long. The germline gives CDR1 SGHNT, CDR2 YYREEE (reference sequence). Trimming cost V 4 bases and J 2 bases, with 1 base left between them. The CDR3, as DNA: TGTGCCAGCAGCACCTACAATGAGCAGTTCTTC. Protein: CASSTYNEQFF. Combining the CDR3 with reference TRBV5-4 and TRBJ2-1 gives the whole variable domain ETGVTQSPTHLIKTRGQQVTLRCSSQSGHNTVSWYQQALGQGPQFIFQYYREEENGRGNFPPRFSGLQFPNYSSELNVNALELDDSALYLCASSTYNEQFFGPGTRLTVL.

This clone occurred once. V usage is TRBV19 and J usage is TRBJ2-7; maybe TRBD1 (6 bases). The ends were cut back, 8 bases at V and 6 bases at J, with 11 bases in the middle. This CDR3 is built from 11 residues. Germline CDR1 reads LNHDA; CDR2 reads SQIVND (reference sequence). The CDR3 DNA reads TGTGCCAGTGGGGGCCGGAGCGAGCAGTACTTC. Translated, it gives CASGGRSEQYF.

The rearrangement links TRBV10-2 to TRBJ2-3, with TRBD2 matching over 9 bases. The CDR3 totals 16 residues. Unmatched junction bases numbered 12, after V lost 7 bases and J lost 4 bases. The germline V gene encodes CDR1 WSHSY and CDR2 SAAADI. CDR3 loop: CASTDPGLAISDTQYF. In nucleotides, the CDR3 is TGCGCCAGCACCGACCCTGGACTAGCGATTTCAGATACGCAGTATTTT.

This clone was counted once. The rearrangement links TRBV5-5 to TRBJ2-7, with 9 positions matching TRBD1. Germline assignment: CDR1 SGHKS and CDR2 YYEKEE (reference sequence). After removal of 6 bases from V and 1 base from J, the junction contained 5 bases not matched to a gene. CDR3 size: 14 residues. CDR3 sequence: CASTYGTGSYEQYF. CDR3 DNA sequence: TGTGCCAGCACCTACGGGACAGGGTCCTACGAGCAGTACTTC.

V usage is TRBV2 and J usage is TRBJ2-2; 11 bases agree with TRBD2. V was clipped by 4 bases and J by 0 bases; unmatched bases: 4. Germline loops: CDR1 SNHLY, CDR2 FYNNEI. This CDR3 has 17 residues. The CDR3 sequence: CASSAATSGTNTGELFF. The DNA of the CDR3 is TGTGCCAGCAGTGCCGCGACTAGCGGGACGAACACCGGGGAGCTGTTTTTT.

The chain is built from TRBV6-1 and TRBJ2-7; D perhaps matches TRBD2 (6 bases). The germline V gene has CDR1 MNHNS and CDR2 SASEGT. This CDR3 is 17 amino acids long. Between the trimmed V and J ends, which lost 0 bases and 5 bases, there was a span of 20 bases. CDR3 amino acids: CASSEAGSSDTGDEQYF. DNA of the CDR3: TGTGCCAGCAGTGAAGCGGGCTCTAGCGATACCGGGGACGAGCAGTACTTC.

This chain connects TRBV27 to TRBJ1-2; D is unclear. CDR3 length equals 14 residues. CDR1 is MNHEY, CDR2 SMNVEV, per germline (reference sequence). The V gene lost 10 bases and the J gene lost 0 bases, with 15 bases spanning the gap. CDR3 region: CATRTALANYGYTF. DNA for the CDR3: TGTGCCACTAGGACGGCCTTAGCTAACTATGGCTACACCTTC.

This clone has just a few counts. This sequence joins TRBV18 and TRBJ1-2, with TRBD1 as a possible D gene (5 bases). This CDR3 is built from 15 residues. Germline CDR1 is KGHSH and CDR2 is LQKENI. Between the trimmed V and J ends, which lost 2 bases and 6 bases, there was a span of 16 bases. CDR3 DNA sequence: TGTGCCAGCTCACCAAATCAGGGTGATTACGATGGCTACACCTTC. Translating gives CASSPNQGDYDGYTF.